This entry lists 19 T cell receptor beta chains sequenced from one sample in a study of T-cell reconstitution after alpha-beta-depleted transplantation in children. Using unique molecular identifiers, the investigators prepared the TCRbeta library. TCRdb re-analysed the PCR reads in MiXCR, keeping a single row per CDR3 protein. The sample contains hundreds of thousands of distinct CDR3 sequences, roughly 14% of which appear only once. The sequenced sample was PBMCs, obtained before TCRalphabeta/CD19-depleted stem cell transplant. These receptors were obtained from a girl aged 2 to 10 with congenital amegakaryocytic thrombocytopenia, due to receive a stem cell transplant.

As concerns this clonotype: A much larger clone lies a single base off, so this may be a read error. This chain uses TRBV7-9 with TRBJ2-7; tentative D call: TRBD2 (5 bases). V lost 1 base, J lost 3 bases, and 13 bases lay in between. CDR1 is SEHNR and CDR2 is FQNEAQ in the germline V gene (reference sequence). The CDR3 has 15 residues. CDR3 in amino acids: CASSLGWTANYEQYF. In DNA form, the CDR3 reads TGTGCCAGCAGCTTAGGCTGGACTGCGAACTACGAGCAGTACTTC.

The sample holds many counts of this clonotype. The gene calls are TRBV12-5 and TRBJ1-3; D perhaps matches TRBD1 (5 bases). The V end lost 5 bases, the J end lost 0 bases, and 20 bases lay between the germline ends. Germline V lookup: CDR1 LGHNT, CDR2 FRNRAP. The CDR3 totals 18 residues. CDR3 sequence reads: CASGPWDAWGNSGNTIYF. The CDR3 DNA reads as TGTGCTAGTGGTCCCTGGGACGCGTGGGGCAACTCTGGAAACACCATATATTTT.

This clonotype was picked up many times. The genes are TRBV29-1 and TRBJ2-1, with D maybe TRBD1 (5 bases). CDR1 SQVTM and CDR2 ANQGSEA come from the germline V gene. With 3 bases removed from V and 6 bases from J, the gap between germline ends came to 12 bases. The CDR3 contains 13 residues. In DNA form, the CDR3 reads TGCAGCGTTGAGGGCAGGGCTCGCAATGAGCAGTTCTTC. This translates into CSVEGRARNEQFF.

V gene TRBV7-9 combines with J gene TRBJ2-2; a weak D match, TRBD2 (6 bases). Trimming removed 7 bases from V and 1 base from J, with 16 bases in between. Germline values: CDR1 SEHNR, CDR2 FQNEAQ (reference sequence). The CDR3 extends over 16 amino acids. As DNA, the CDR3 is TGTGCCAGCACATACCTTGGACTACTGAACACCGGGGAGCTGTTTTTT. This gives the protein CASTYLGLLNTGELFF.

Comments on this clonotype: Since a much larger clone is just one base distant, this may be a read error. V gene TRBV3-1 combines with J gene TRBJ2-7; tentative D call: TRBD1 (6 bases). The CDR3 is 14 amino acids. Germline CDR1 reads LGHDT; CDR2 reads YNNKEL (reference sequence). The DNA of the CDR3 is TGTGCCAGCAGCCTAGAACAGGGAACCTACGAGCTGTACTTC. It is translated as CASSLEQGTYELYF.

This chain uses TRBV12-3 or TRBV12-4 with TRBJ2-1; D is perhaps TRBD1 or TRBD2 (5 bases each). The length of the CDR3 is 13 residues. Trimming removed 6 bases from V and 6 bases from J, with 12 bases in between. Written as DNA, the CDR3 is TGTGCCAGCAGCCCCGGGACCACCAATGAGCAGTTCTTC. Encoded protein: CASSPGTTNEQFF.

This clonotype has at least ten counts. This chain connects TRBV6-1 to TRBJ2-1; TRBD1 aligns across 9 bases. The CDR3 runs 15 residues. After removal of 5 bases from V and 6 bases from J, the junction contained 8 bases not matched to a gene. The germline gives CDR1 MNHNS, CDR2 SASEGT. The CDR3 DNA is TGTGCCAGCAGTACCCTACCGACAGGGGGCAATGAGCAGTTCTTC. This codes for CASSTLPTGGNEQFF.

In this sample, this clonotype turned up many times. The rearrangement joins TRBV27 to TRBJ2-5; perhaps TRBD1 as D (6 bases). Looked up from germline, CDR1 is MNHEY and CDR2 is SMNVEV (reference sequence). The V end lost 2 bases, the J end lost 5 bases, and 15 bases lay between the germline ends. This CDR3 has 15 residues. The CDR3 nucleotides are TGTGCCAGCAGTTTACTCGGACAGTTCATTGAGACCCAGTACTTC. This sequence encodes CASSLLGQFIETQYF.

In its sample, this clonotype was seen many times. The CDR3, as DNA: TGTGCCACCCCTGACGGTCAGCCCCAGCATTTT. Encoded protein: CATPDGQPQHF. The rearrangement joins TRBV24-1 to TRBJ1-5; D ambiguous. Germline values: CDR1 KGHDR, CDR2 SFDVKD. CDR3 size: 11 residues. Trimming shortened V by 9 bases and J by 6 bases, and 8 bases separated the two germline ends.

This clonotype appeared many times. The V call is TRBV30, the J call TRBJ2-5; D perhaps matches TRBD1 (5 bases). The CDR3 covers 13 residues. Germline CDR1 and CDR2: GTSNPN and SVGIG (reference sequence). With 7 bases removed from V and 4 bases from J, the gap between germline ends came to 16 bases. This chain's CDR3 is CAFELGVRETQYF. CDR3 sequence (DNA): TGTGCCTTCGAGCTAGGGGTTAGAGAGACCCAGTACTTC.

The V call is TRBV5-1, the J call TRBJ2-5, with TRBD2 matching 11 bases. CDR3 length equals 17 residues. Trimming cost V 0 bases and J 5 bases; bases outside gene matches: 9. CDR1 and CDR2 from the germline V gene are SGHRS and YFSETQ. The CDR3 coding sequence is TGCGCCAGCAGCTTGGTTCCTAGCGGGAGGATGGAGGAGACCCAGTACTTC. Translating it yields CASSLVPSGRMEETQYF.

This clonotype has ten or more counts. The chain combines TRBV12-3 or TRBV12-4 with TRBJ2-1; 7 bases map to TRBD2. The CDR3 length is 13 residues. With V trimmed by 3 bases and J by 14 bases, 10 bases remained unmatched. CDR3 residues: CASSLASGLGEFF. The CDR3 region has the DNA TGTGCCAGCAGTTTGGCTAGCGGTTTGGGGGAGTTCTTC.

This clonotype was found many times. This chain uses TRBV7-9 with TRBJ1-2; D not certain. This CDR3 has 13 residues. The V end was cut by 0 bases, the J end by 6 bases, with 8 bases between. CDR1 and CDR2 (germline): SEHNR, FQNEAQ (reference sequence). The CDR3 DNA sequence: TGTGCCAGCAGCTTAGCAGGAAGGGATGGCTACACCTTC. It is translated as CASSLAGRDGYTF.

This chain uses TRBV10-3 with TRBJ1-1, with D hard to call. This CDR3 spans 12 amino acids. CDR1 is ENHRY and CDR2 is SYGVKD in the germline V gene. V was clipped by 6 bases and J by 7 bases, with 12 bases between them. The CDR3 reads CAISVDGDEAFF. DNA of the CDR3: TGTGCCATCAGCGTGGACGGGGATGAAGCTTTCTTT.

This clonotype was recorded a few times. A much bigger clone sits one base away, suggesting this may be a read error. The chain employs TRBV7-9 and TRBJ2-7, with D maybe TRBD1 (6 bases). V was pared by 5 bases and J by 3 bases, with 8 bases between. The CDR3 length is 12 residues. CDR1 SEHNR and CDR2 FQNEAQ come from the germline V gene (reference sequence). CDR3 coding DNA: TGTGCCAGCAGCCGGGACAACTACGAGCAGTACTTC. Protein sequence: CASSRDNYEQYF.

This rearrangement joins TRBV5-1 to TRBJ2-3; 12 bases align to TRBD2. This CDR3 comprises 18 residues. From germline, CDR1 is SGHRS and CDR2 YFSETQ. Unmatched junction bases numbered 11, after V lost 4 bases and J lost 2 bases. The CDR3 loop reads CASSRNLGTSGSTDTQYF. CDR3 nucleotide sequence: TGCGCCAGCAGCCGCAACCTTGGGACTAGCGGGTCCACAGATACGCAGTATTTT. The variable domain in full, completed from reference TRBV5-1 and TRBJ2-3, reads KAGVTQTPRYLIKTRGQQVTLSCSPISGHRSVSWYQQTPGQGLQFLFEYFSETQRNKGNFPGRFSGRQFSNSRSEMNVSTLELGDSALYLCASSRNLGTSGSTDTQYFGPGTRLTVL.

This chain uses TRBV19 with TRBJ2-3; 7 nucleotides match TRBD1. CDR3 length equals 14 residues. Germline V gives CDR1 LNHDA, CDR2 SQIVND (reference sequence). Trimming removed 6 bases from V and 1 base from J; junction bases left unmatched: 4. For the CDR3, the DNA is TGTGCCAGTAGGGATACAGGGGGCACAGATACGCAGTATTTT. It translates to CASRDTGGTDTQYF.

This clonotype came up a few times. Compared with germline, one end of the junction differs, possibly owing to a read error. The chain links TRBV20-1 to TRBJ2-6; D remains unclear. CDR3 length: 17 amino acids. The V gene's germline CDR1 is DFQATT and CDR2 SNEGSKA (reference sequence). The CDR3 is CCARAQFISSGANVLTF. CDR3 DNA sequence: TGCTGTGCTAGAGCCCAGTTCATTTCCTCTGGGGCCAACGTCCTGACTTTC.

Many counts were recorded for this clonotype. The chain has TRBV5-1 and TRBJ2-2; D might be TRBD1 (5 bases). The germline gives CDR1 SGHRS, CDR2 YFSETQ. This CDR3 has 15 amino acids. Trimming removed 3 bases from V and 5 bases from J, with 14 bases in between. The CDR3 sequence is CASSWPRVGTGELFF. The CDR3 coding sequence is TGCGCCAGCAGCTGGCCCAGGGTTGGGACCGGGGAGCTGTTTTTT.